Given below is one TCR beta chain in context. The data were produced by immunoSEQ multiplex PCR, yet TCRdb's version contains in-frame clones alone and is incomplete. The table includes approximately 130,000 clones, approximately 90% detected once. The sample originates from a study of T cell responses to AZD1222 COVID-19 vaccine. V was cut by 7 bases and J by 7 bases, with 17 bases left in between. From germline, CDR1 is MNHEY and CDR2 SVGEGT. This CDR3 comprises 14 residues. The genes are TRBV6-2 or TRBV6-3 and TRBJ1-5; tentatively, D is TRBD1 (5 bases). The specimen was peripheral blood, collected 28 days after the second AZD1222 dose. The TCR comes from an adult who received the AZD1222 COVID-19 vaccine. CDR3 bases: TGTGCCAGCACCCCCGTCGGGGGTTTCCAGCCCCAGCATTTT. This codes for CASTPVGGFQPQHF.